A single sample gave rise to the 12 T cell receptor beta chains below, sequenced in a study of response to subunit inactivated influenza vaccine. TCRdb called the RT-PCR reads again in MiXCR, with one record for every CDR3 protein. The sample contains about half a million distinct CDR3 sequences, 6.5% to 8% of which appear only once. This specimen was PBMCs from blood, taken around 25 months after vaccination. The receptors stem from a man between 50 and 70 years old who received an inactivated influenza vaccine.

This clonotype was seen repeatedly, ten times or more. The chain combines TRBV7-2 with TRBJ2-5, with a tentative D call TRBD2 (6 bases). V was pared by 1 base and J by 1 base, with 10 bases between. CDR1 and CDR2 (germline): SGHTA, FQGNSA. The CDR3 has 15 amino acids. CDR3 residues: CASSLGLVVQETQYF. In DNA, the CDR3 is TGTGCCAGCAGCTTAGGACTAGTAGTCCAAGAGACCCAGTACTTC.

This clonotype has more than one count but fewer than ten. The chain combines TRBV5-1 with TRBJ2-7, with TRBD1 matching 10 bases. The CDR3 consists of 14 residues. With V trimmed by 5 bases and J by 8 bases, 10 bases remained unmatched. Germline V gene data show CDR1 as SGHRS and CDR2 as YFSETQ. The CDR3 nucleotides read TGCGCCAGCAGATTACCGGGACAGGGGATCAAGCAGTACTTC. It specifies CASRLPGQGIKQYF.

This rearrangement joins TRBV30 to TRBJ2-6; D uncertain. Germline V gene sequence: CDR1 GTSNPN, CDR2 SVGIG (reference sequence). V was trimmed by 1 base and J by 2 bases, leaving 3 bases between them. The CDR3 covers 13 residues. DNA of the CDR3: TGTGCCTGGAGTGGTACTGGGGCCAACGTCCTGACTTTC. Translating it yields CAWSGTGANVLTF. Filled out from reference TRBV30 and TRBJ2-6, the complete variable domain reads SQTIHQWPATLVQPVGSPLSLECTVEGTSNPNLYWYRQAAGRGLQLLFYSVGIGQISSEVPQNLSASRPQDRQFILSSKKLLLSDSGFYLCAWSGTGANVLTFGAGSRLTVL.

DNA for the CDR3: TGTGCCAGCAGCCCCATAGGAGGCTACAATGAGCAGTTCTTC. This encodes CASSPIGGYNEQFF. This rearrangement joins TRBV11-2 to TRBJ2-1, with D possibly matching TRBD2 (5 bases). The germline V and J ends were trimmed by 5 bases and 3 bases, with 11 bases remaining between them. The CDR3 length is 14 residues. CDR1 and CDR2 (germline): SGHAT, FQNNGV.

The table lists this clonotype with a few counts. The rearrangement joins TRBV7-2 to TRBJ2-1, with 10 bases matching TRBD2. The ends lost 5 bases at V and 8 bases at J; junction bases unmatched: 12. Germline V gene lookup returns CDR1 SGHTA and CDR2 FQGNSA. The CDR3 contains 16 residues. CDR3 amino acids: CASSPHTSGGVDEQFF. The CDR3, as DNA: TGTGCCAGCAGCCCGCATACGAGCGGGGGGGTGGATGAGCAGTTCTTC.

This clonotype has a handful of counts. The chain employs TRBV19 and TRBJ2-1; D is unresolved. Germline loops: CDR1 LNHDA, CDR2 SQIVND (reference sequence). CDR3 length: 12 amino acids. The ends were cut back, 4 bases at V and 3 bases at J, with 4 bases in the middle. The DNA for the CDR3 is TGTGCCAGTAGTACTGACTACAATGAGCAGTTCTTC. Residues: CASSTDYNEQFF.

J is TRBJ2-7 and V is TRBV18; D not certain. Germline V lookup: CDR1 KGHSH, CDR2 LQKENI. This CDR3 has 13 amino acids. V lost 4 bases, J lost 5 bases, and 12 bases lay in between. The CDR3 is CASSLRIFDEQYF. CDR3 nucleotides: TGTGCCAGCTCACTCCGCATCTTTGACGAGCAGTACTTC.

Here the CDR3 DNA reads TGTGCCAGCAGTTACCAGGGGTGGGAGCAGTTCTTC. It encodes CASSYQGWEQFF. This sequence joins TRBV6-2 or TRBV6-3 and TRBJ2-1, with D tentatively TRBD1 (6 bases). Germline V gives CDR1 MNHEY, CDR2 SVGEGT. There are 12 residues in the CDR3. Between the trimmed V and J ends, which lost 2 bases and 10 bases, there was a span of 9 bases.

This clonotype was seen a single time. For the CDR3, the DNA is TGTGCCAGCATGGGCAGGTTTTTAACTGAAGCTTTCTTT. This translates into CASMGRFLTEAFF. The rearrangement links TRBV25-1 to TRBJ1-1; D uncertain. The CDR3 sequence is 13 residues long. Germline values: CDR1 MGHDK, CDR2 SYGVNS. V shed 7 bases and J shed 5 bases, with 14 bases lying between them.

This clonotype was detected only a few times. This chain joins TRBV10-3 and TRBJ2-4; 8 bases fit TRBD2. In germline, CDR1 is ENHRY, CDR2 SYGVKD. The CDR3 loop spans 14 amino acids. Trimming at V came to 5 bases and at J to 5 bases, leaving 5 bases not matched to a gene. As DNA, the CDR3 is TGTGCCATCAGTCAGGGACTAGACCAAAACATTCAGTACTTC. Amino acid sequence: CAISQGLDQNIQYF.

CDR3 nucleotide sequence: TGCGCCAGCAGTGAGTCGAGAAGGTTACTGCACAATGAGCAGTTCTTC. This codes for CASSESRRLLHNEQFF. V usage is TRBV10-2 and J usage is TRBJ2-1; no firm D call. Germline V gene lookup returns CDR1 WSHSY and CDR2 SAAADI. This CDR3 comprises 16 residues. Trimming left V 0 bases short and J 5 bases short, with 14 bases between.

This clonotype was detected ten times or more. The CDR3 DNA is TGTGCCAGCAGTTTAGACAGCGAGAACACTGAAGCTTTCTTT. Protein sequence: CASSLDSENTEAFF. The rearrangement links TRBV12-3 or TRBV12-4 to TRBJ1-1; no clear D. With 1 base removed from V and 1 base from J, the gap between germline ends came to 7 bases. This CDR3 contains 14 residues.